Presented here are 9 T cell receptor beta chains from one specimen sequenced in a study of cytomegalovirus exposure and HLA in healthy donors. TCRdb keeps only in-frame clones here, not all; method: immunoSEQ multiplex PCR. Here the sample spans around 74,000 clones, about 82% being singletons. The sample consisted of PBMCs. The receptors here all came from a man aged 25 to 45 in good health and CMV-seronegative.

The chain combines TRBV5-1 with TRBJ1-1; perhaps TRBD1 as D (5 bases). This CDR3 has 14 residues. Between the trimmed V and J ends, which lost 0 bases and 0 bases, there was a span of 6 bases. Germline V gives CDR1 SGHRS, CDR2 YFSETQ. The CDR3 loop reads CASSLDRMNTEAFF. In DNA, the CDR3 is TGCGCCAGCAGCTTGGACAGGATGAACACTGAAGCTTTCTTT.

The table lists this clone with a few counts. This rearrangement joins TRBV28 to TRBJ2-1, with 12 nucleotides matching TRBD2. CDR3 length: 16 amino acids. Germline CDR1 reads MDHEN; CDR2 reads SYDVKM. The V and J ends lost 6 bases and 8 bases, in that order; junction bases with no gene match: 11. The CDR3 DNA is TGTGCCAGCAGCCCCCCCCCTAGCGGGGGGGCTCATGAGCAGTTCTTC. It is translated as CASSPPPSGGAHEQFF.

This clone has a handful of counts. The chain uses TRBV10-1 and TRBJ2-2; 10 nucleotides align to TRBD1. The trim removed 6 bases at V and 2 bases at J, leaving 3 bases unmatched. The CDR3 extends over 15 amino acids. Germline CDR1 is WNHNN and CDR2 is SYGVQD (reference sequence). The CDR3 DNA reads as TGCGCCAGCAGCCAGACAGGGGGCAACACCGGGGAGCTGTTTTTT. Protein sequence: CASSQTGGNTGELFF.

CDR3: CSVGWGLGDGYTF. CDR3 DNA sequence: TGCAGCGTTGGGTGGGGGCTCGGGGATGGCTACACCTTC. The V call is TRBV29-1, the J call TRBJ1-2; D might be TRBD1 (6 bases). The CDR3 is 13 residues long. Looked up from germline, CDR1 is SQVTM and CDR2 is ANQGSEA. Trimming removed 4 bases from V and 6 bases from J, with 15 bases in between.

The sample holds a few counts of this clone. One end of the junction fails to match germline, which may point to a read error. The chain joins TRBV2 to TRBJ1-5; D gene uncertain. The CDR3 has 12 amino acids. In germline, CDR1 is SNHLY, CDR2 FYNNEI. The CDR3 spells CASSDLARTVSF. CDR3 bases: TGTGCCAGCAGTGACCTAGCGAGGACTGTGAGTTTT.

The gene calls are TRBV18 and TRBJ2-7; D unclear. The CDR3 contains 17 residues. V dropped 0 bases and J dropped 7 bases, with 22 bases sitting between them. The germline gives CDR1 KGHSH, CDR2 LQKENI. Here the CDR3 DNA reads TGTGCCAGCTCACCACCGTCATCCGCACCCCGACTTGGAGAGCAGTACGTC. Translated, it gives CASSPPSSAPRLGEQYV.

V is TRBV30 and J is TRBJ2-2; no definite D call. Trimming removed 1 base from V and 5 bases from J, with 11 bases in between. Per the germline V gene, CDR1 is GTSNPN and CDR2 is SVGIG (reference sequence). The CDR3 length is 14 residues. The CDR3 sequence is CAWSGSLLTGELFF. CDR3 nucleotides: TGTGCCTGGAGTGGGTCACTTCTTACCGGGGAGCTGTTTTTT. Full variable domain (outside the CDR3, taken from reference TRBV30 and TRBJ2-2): SQTIHQWPATLVQPVGSPLSLECTVEGTSNPNLYWYRQAAGRGLQLLFYSVGIGQISSEVPQNLSASRPQDRQFILSSKKLLLSDSGFYLCAWSGSLLTGELFFGEGSRLTVL.

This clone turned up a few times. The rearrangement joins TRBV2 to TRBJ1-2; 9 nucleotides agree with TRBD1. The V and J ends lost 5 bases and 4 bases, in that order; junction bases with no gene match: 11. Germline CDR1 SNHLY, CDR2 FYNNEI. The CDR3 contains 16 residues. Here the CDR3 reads CASSQLGTGSPYGYTF. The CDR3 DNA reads TGTGCCAGCAGTCAATTGGGGACAGGGAGCCCCTATGGCTACACCTTC.

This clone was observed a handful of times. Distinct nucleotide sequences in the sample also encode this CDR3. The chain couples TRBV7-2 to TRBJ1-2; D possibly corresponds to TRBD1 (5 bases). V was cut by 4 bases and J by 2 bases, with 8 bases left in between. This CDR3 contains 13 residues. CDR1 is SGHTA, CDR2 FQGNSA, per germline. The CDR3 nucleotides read TGTGCCAGCAGCTCAGGGCAGAACTATGGCTACACCTTC. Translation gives CASSSGQNYGYTF.